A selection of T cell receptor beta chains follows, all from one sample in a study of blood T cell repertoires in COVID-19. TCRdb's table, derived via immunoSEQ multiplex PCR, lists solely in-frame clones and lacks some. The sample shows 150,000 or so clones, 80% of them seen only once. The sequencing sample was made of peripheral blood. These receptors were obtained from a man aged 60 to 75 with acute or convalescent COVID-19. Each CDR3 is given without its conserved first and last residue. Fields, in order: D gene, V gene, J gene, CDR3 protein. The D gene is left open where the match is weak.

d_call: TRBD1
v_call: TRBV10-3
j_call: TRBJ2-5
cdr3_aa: AISESLGQGAIGETQY

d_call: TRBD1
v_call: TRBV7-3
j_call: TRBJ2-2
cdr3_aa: ASSLDRDVTGELF

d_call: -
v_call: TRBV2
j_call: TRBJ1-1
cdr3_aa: ASSGEGRTEAF

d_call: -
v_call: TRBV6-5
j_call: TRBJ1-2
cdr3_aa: ASSYSSGPRGYT

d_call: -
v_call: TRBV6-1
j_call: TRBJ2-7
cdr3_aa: ASSEAPGSPYEQY

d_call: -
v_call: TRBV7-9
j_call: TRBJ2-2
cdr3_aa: ASSSSPTGTGELF

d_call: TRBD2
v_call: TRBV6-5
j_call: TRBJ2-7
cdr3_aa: ASSPGTSGRHEQY

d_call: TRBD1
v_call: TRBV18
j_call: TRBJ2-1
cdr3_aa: ASSPLQGAWEQF

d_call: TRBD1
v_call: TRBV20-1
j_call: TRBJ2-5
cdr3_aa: SASDRQGVETQY

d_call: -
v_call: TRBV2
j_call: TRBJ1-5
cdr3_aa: ASSKQTGNSNQPQH

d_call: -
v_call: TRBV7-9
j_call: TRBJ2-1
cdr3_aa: ASSFEAGDLNEQF

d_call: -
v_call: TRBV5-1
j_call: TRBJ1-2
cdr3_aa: ASTPGTFDYGYT

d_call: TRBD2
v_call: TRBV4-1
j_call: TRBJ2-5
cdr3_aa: ASSQIGLAKETQY

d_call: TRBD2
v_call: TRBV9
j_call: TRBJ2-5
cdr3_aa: ASSVALAGGATQETQY

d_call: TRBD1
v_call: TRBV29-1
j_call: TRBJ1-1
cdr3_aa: SVTWTGGTEAF

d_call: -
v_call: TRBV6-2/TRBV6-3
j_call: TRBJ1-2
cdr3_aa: ASSIYNYGYT

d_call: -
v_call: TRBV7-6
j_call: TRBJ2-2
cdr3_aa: ASSLYLRAGGASGELF

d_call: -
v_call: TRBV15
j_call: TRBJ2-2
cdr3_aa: ATSRGRTGELF

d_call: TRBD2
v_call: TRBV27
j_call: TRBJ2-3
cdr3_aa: ASSLKAGVSTDTQY

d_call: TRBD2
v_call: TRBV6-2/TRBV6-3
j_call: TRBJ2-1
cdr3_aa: ASSTGGTEQF

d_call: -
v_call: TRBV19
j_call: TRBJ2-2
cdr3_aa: ASTLSTGGAGELF

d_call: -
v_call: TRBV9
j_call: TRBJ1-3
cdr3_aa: ASSVRGSSGNTIY

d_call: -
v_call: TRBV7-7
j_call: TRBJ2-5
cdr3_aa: ASSLAGGPLETQY

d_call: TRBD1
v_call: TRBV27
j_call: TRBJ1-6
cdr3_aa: ASSSPGTGISPLH

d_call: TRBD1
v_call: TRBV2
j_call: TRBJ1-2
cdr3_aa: ASRPGTANYGYT

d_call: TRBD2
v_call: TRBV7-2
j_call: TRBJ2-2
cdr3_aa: ASSPGTSGRPGELF

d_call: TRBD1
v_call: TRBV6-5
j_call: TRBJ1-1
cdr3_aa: ASRRQGKAF

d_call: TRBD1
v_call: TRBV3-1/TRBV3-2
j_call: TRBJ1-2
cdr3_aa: ASSQERTGGSYGYT

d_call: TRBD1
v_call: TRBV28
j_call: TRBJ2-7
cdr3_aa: ASTSVGSGTGYEQY

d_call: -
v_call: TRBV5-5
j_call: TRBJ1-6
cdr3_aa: ASSLVRDISNSPLH

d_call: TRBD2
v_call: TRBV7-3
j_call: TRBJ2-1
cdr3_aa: ASSPGGAYNEQF

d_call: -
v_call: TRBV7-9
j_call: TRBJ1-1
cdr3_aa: ASSPRGTAREAF

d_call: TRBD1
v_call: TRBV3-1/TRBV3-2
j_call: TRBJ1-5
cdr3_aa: ASSQAGQGYQPQH

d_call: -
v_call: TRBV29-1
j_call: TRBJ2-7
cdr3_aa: SVERAGVYEQY

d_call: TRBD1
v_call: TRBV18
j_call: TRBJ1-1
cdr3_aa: ASSPLETGGYTEAF

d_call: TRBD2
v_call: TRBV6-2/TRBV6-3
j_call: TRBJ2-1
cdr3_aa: ASSLRGAMGEQF

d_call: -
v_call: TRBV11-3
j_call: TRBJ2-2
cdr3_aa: ASSFTGRGTGELF

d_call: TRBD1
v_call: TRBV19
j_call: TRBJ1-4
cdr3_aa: ASRDRGEKLF

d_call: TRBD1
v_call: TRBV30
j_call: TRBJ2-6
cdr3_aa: ACDRVRANVLT

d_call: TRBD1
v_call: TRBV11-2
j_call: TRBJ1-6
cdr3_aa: ASSPTGAYNSPLH

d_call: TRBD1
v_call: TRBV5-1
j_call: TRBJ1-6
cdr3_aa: ASSPDRGSPLH

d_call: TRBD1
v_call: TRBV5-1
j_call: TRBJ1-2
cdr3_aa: ASSFTGGANYGYT

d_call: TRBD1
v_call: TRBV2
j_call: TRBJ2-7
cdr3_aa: AGTQDRQGREQY

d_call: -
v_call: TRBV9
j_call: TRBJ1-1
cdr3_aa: ASSAGGILGTEAF